This entry is about one TCR beta chain. Its antigen remains unidentified. The data derive from a study of shared clonotypes between healthy human individuals. As processed by the authors: ImmunoSEQ output held junction-only sequences without quality scores, so filtering differed. Profiled with immunoSEQ multiplex PCR; TCRdb holds only in-frame clones, not every one. Clone size and the V and J calls come from that table; the DNA yielded D and trimming. The data contain roughly 890,000 clones, over 90% of them singletons. Naivety among CD8 cells was defined by CD45RO negativity and positive CCR7 selection, thereby excluding terminally differentiated effector memory CD45RA+ cells. Donors, healthy HIV-negative adults, lacked recent acute infections or vaccinations. Unmatched junction bases numbered 5, after V lost 4 bases and J lost 9 bases. The CDR3 covers 14 residues. CDR1 and CDR2 (germline): SEHNR, FQNEAQ (reference sequence).

Findings of the study overall: Compared with clonotypes that all four donors shared, non-shared clonotypes had lower generation probabilities. Memory subsets generally showed lower estimated richness than naive subsets.

The rearrangement joins TRBV7-9 to TRBJ2-1; 11 bases match TRBD2. This clonotype was sampled from a man younger than 45 in good health. The sample comprised naive CD8+ T cells sorted from blood. CDR3 DNA: TGTGCCAGCAGCTCCGGGACTAGCGGTACTGAGCAGTTCTTC. This codes for CASSSGTSGTEQFF.